This entry features one T cell receptor beta chain sequence. What it recognizes is unknown. V lost 1 base and J lost 4, with 12 bases in between. The CDR3 runs to 15 residues. Germline V gene data show CDR1 as SEHNR and CDR2 as FQNEAQ (reference sequence). The sample originates from a study of cytomegalovirus exposure and HLA in healthy donors. Findings and caveats of the study: Association of 15,000 to 20,000 TCR beta sequences with HLA alleles was found at 0.05 false discovery rate in a later analysis.

A multiplex PCR was run with 60 Vbeta primers and 13 Jbeta primers. Here immunoSEQ multiplex PCR was the method, and the copy in TCRdb shows in-frame clones only, minus some. Of 100,000 to 150,000 clones listed, over 70% are singletons. Material for sequencing was PBMCs. This sequence joins TRBV7-9 and TRBJ2-3; the D gene is possibly TRBD2 (6 bases). The sequence derives from a woman aged 40 to 50 in good health and CMV-seronegative. The CDR3 loop is CASSLELTGADTQYF. The CDR3 bases are TGTGCCAGCAGCTTAGAGTTGACGGGAGCAGATACGCAGTATTTT.